This is a list of T cell receptor beta chains from one sample in a study of CD8 T cells in Susac syndrome. TCRdb re-called the immunoSEQ multiplex PCR reads through MiXCR, storing one row per CDR3 protein. The sample has 100,000 to 150,000 distinct CDR3 sequences, roughly 94% seen once. Sequencing input: CD8+ T cells from PBMCs. The receptor source for this set is a human donor with Susac syndrome. Each CDR3 is given with its conserved first and last residue. A row's size may be missing; if present it is once, few, many or a size class.

length | size | V | CDR3
11 | - | TRBV20-1 | CSAILGGKLFF
18 | - | TRBV19 | CASSMERGLGKGNQPQHF
16 | - | TRBV12-3/TRBV12-4 | CASSLRLAGFYNEQFF
13 | - | TRBV29-1 | CSVDGLSYNEQFF
13 | - | TRBV20-1 | CSARDRSNQPQHF
15 | - | TRBV4-1 | CASSPGTSILETQYF
12 | few | TRBV19 | CASSGGYYEQYF
13 | - | TRBV7-9 | CASSSGQYNEQFF
12 | - | TRBV9 | CASSSAPDTQYF
18 | - | TRBV20-1 | CSARDVTGVPGSAGELFF
13 | - | TRBV7-6 | CASSLLAGAEQYF
11 | - | TRBV9 | CASSTAGELFF
14 | once | TRBV5-6 | CASSNTDSSYEQYF
14 | once | TRBV12-3/TRBV12-4 | CASRNGRFVDEQYF
16 | - | TRBV29-1 | CSVEDKSRLMTYEQYF
13 | - | TRBV20-1 | CSAREADYTEAFF
15 | - | TRBV9 | CASSVVGADTGELFF
15 | - | TRBV5-6 | CASSSPGVNTGELFF
14 | - | TRBV3-1 | CASSPILDQETQYF
16 | - | TRBV4-1 | CASSQVPSGWVNEQFF
11 | few | TRBV6-6 | CASSGSNEQFF
16 | - | TRBV4-1 | CASSQSLRGEGNGYTF
13 | - | TRBV6-5 | CASRPGTYTEAFF
15 | - | TRBV7-3 | CASSPRTRGTDTQYF
15 | - | TRBV29-1 | CSVVGLPDGTDTQYF
15 | - | TRBV29-1 | CSVEGQGRGGETQYF
11 | few | TRBV18 | CASSVSYEQYF
15 | - | TRBV29-1 | CSVPPGQYSNQPQHF
15 | - | TRBV7-9 | CASSLDTGTAYGYTF
11 | - | TRBV20-1 | CSAVEIAGYTF
16 | - | TRBV29-1 | CSVPGVGPENYYGYTF
12 | - | TRBV12-3/TRBV12-4 | CASSTGLETQYF
14 | - | TRBV27 | CASSYSGEAQPQHF
15 | - | TRBV19 | CASSIGRNSGNTIYF
14 | - | TRBV29-1 | CSVRSGRGRDEQYF
14 | - | TRBV29-1 | CSGGDTAELYEQYF
13 | - | TRBV29-1 | CSVTSGWEDTQYF
16 | - | TRBV27 | CASSLSSGGALYEQYF
14 | - | TRBV29-1 | CSDIRPGGFTEAFF
16 | - | TRBV20-1 | CSARDRGVEVSPVQYF
13 | once | TRBV5-5 | CASSLGPNYGYTF
18 | - | TRBV13 | CASSTRDRGAPTNEKLFF
13 | - | TRBV20-1 | CSAQGQGADGYTF
15 | - | TRBV5-6 | CASSYFQESTDTQYF
11 | - | TRBV20-1 | CSAPWGGTQYF
14 | - | TRBV5-1 | CASSLLGMGETQYF